The 30 T cell receptor beta chains reported below all come from one sample, sequenced in a study of OX40 agonist ivuxolimab in advanced cancers. Sequenced by immunoSEQ multiplex PCR; TCRdb stores in-frame clones only, minus some. The sample yields 72,000 or so clones, over 70% seen once. The specimen comprised CD4+ or CD8+ T cells sorted from blood, sampled in a trial of the OX40 agonist ivuxolimab. All receptors come from an adult with an advanced solid tumor such as melanoma, head and neck, liver or kidney cancer.

The chain couples TRBV5-1 to TRBJ1-3, with D perhaps matching TRBD1 (6 bases). Germline V gives CDR1 SGHRS, CDR2 YFSETQ. The length of the CDR3 is 15 residues. Trimming removed 0 bases from V and 4 bases from J, with 11 bases in between. CDR3 loop: CASSLDRAVGNTIYF. In DNA, the CDR3 is TGCGCCAGCAGCTTGGACAGGGCGGTGGGAAACACCATATATTTT.

This clone has a handful of counts. This chain joins TRBV19 and TRBJ2-3; D is perhaps TRBD1 or TRBD2 (6 bases each). CDR3 length equals 16 residues. The V gene's germline CDR1 is LNHDA and CDR2 SQIVND (reference sequence). The germline V and J ends were trimmed by 4 bases and 4 bases, with 18 bases remaining between them. The CDR3 spells CASSTSGAGPADTQYF. The CDR3 DNA sequence: TGTGCCAGTAGTACCTCAGGGGCGGGGCCAGCAGATACGCAGTATTTT.

This chain links TRBV10-3 with TRBJ1-2; maybe TRBD1 (6 bases). V shed 7 bases and J shed 8 bases, with 23 bases lying between them. The CDR3 has 15 residues. Looked up from germline, CDR1 is ENHRY and CDR2 is SYGVKD. The CDR3 DNA reads TGTGCCATCACTAGGACAGACAGAGGGTCAGAGGGCTACACCTTC. This translates into CAITRTDRGSEGYTF.

The chain employs TRBV19 and TRBJ2-4; no reliable D call. This CDR3 has 15 amino acids. The germline V gene has CDR1 LNHDA and CDR2 SQIVND (reference sequence). V dropped 3 bases and J dropped 8 bases, with 17 bases sitting between them. Written as DNA, the CDR3 is TGTGCCAGTAGTATCTCCTCCAGAATCTGGGACATTCAGTACTTC. Translation gives CASSISSRIWDIQYF.

The chain has TRBV18 and TRBJ1-1; possible D gene TRBD1, 5 bases. The CDR3 has 15 residues. Germline CDR1 reads KGHSH; CDR2 reads LQKENI. The V end was cut by 1 base, the J end by 8 bases, with 17 bases between. The CDR3 protein is CASSPQATARGEAFF. CDR3 nucleotides: TGTGCCAGCTCACCACAAGCGACAGCCCGAGGGGAAGCTTTCTTT.

The sample holds one count of this clone. V and J are TRBV5-4 and TRBJ1-6; TRBD1 might be the D (5 bases). The CDR3 runs to 16 residues. Germline V gene lookup returns CDR1 SGHNT and CDR2 YYREEE (reference sequence). V lost 4 bases, J lost 0 bases, and 11 bases lay in between. The CDR3 loop reads CASSVDSSSYNSPLHF. DNA for the CDR3: TGTGCCAGCAGCGTAGACAGTAGCTCCTATAATTCACCCCTCCACTTT.

This rearrangement joins TRBV30 to TRBJ1-1; unclear D gene. The ends were cut back, 3 bases at V and 3 bases at J, with 8 bases in the middle. Germline CDR1 and CDR2: GTSNPN and SVGIG (reference sequence). The CDR3 contains 12 residues. CDR3 DNA: TGTGCCTGGAGAAGTCTGGACACTGAAGCTTTCTTT. This sequence encodes CAWRSLDTEAFF. The full variable domain, in which reference TRBV30 and TRBJ1-1 provide the parts outside the CDR3, is SQTIHQWPATLVQPVGSPLSLECTVEGTSNPNLYWYRQAAGRGLQLLFYSVGIGQISSEVPQNLSASRPQDRQFILSSKKLLLSDSGFYLCAWRSLDTEAFFGQGTRLTVV.

This chain connects TRBV11-2 to TRBJ2-5, with no clear D. Germline-derived CDR1 and CDR2 are SGHAT and FQNNGV. Trimming removed 3 bases at V and 4 bases at J, with 9 bases between. The CDR3 is 13 amino acids. The CDR3 sequence is CASSFRRVETQYF. DNA for the CDR3: TGTGCCAGCAGCTTCCGAAGGGTAGAGACCCAGTACTTC.

This clone is classed as medium-sized (0.01 to 0.1%). V usage is TRBV11-2 and J usage is TRBJ2-7; the D is unclear. Trimming took off 4 bases at V and 5 bases at J, with 18 bases between the two ends. Germline loops: CDR1 SGHAT, CDR2 FQNNGV. The CDR3 covers 15 residues. The CDR3 DNA reads TGTGCCAGCAGCTCCCCGACCCAGGAACGTAACGAGCAGTACTTC. It encodes CASSSPTQERNEQYF. The whole variable domain, remainder taken from reference TRBV11-2 and TRBJ2-7, is EAGVAQSPRYKIIEKRQSVAFWCNPISGHATLYWYQQILGQGPKLLIQFQNNGVVDDSQLPKDRFSAERLKGVDSTLKIQPAKLEDSAVYLCASSSPTQERNEQYFGPGTRLTVT.

The V and J genes are TRBV19 and TRBJ2-7, with 9 positions matching TRBD1. The CDR3 runs 15 residues. Losses at the gene ends were 3 bases for V and 4 bases for J; bases not matched to a gene: 7. In germline, CDR1 is LNHDA, CDR2 SQIVND (reference sequence). The CDR3 here is CASSITGTGFYEQYF. CDR3 DNA sequence: TGTGCCAGTAGTATTACCGGGACAGGGTTTTACGAGCAGTACTTC.

This clone appeared a single time. V is TRBV6-5 and J is TRBJ2-7; 7 bases align to TRBD2. CDR3 length: 15 amino acids. Germline V gene lookup returns CDR1 MNHEY and CDR2 SVGAGI. The V segment lost 0 bases and the J segment 3 bases; nucleotides outside the gene matches: 5. In DNA form, the CDR3 reads TGTGCCAGCAGTTACTCGCACAGCGGGATCTACGAGCAGTACTTC. Its translation: CASSYSHSGIYEQYF.

On this clone: The junction departs from germline at one end; a sequencing error may be responsible. The chain carries TRBV5-1 and TRBJ1-2; 9 bases are a match to TRBD1. Germline CDR1 and CDR2: SGHRS and YFSETQ. The CDR3 has 13 residues. As DNA, the CDR3 is TGTGCCAGCAGCCTGTGGACAGGGGTTGGCTACACCTTC. Translating gives CASSLWTGVGYTF. Variable domain in full (rest from reference TRBV5-1 and TRBJ1-2): KAGVTQTPRYLIKTRGQQVTLSCSPISGHRSVSWYQQTPGQGLQFLFEYFSETQRNKGNFPGRFSGRQFSNSRSEMNVSTLELGDSALYLCASSLWTGVGYTFGSGTRLTVV.

This chain connects TRBV5-1 to TRBJ2-7; the D is unclear. With 0 bases removed from V and 0 bases from J, the gap between germline ends came to 7 bases. This CDR3 has 14 residues. CDR1 and CDR2 from the germline V gene are SGHRS and YFSETQ. CDR3 sequence: CASSLVGDSYEQYF. CDR3 nucleotides: TGCGCCAGCAGCTTGGTTGGGGACTCCTACGAGCAGTACTTC.

The chain joins TRBV6-5 to TRBJ2-7; TRBD1 is a possible D gene (5 bases). V lost 6 bases to trimming and J lost 2 bases, with 17 bases between them. CDR1 MNHEY and CDR2 SVGAGI come from the germline V gene. This CDR3 is built from 15 residues. The CDR3, as DNA: TGTGCCAGCAGCTTCGACAGCCACCACGCCTACGAGCAGTACTTC. It yields the protein CASSFDSHHAYEQYF.

The chain recombines TRBV5-4 with TRBJ2-1; a possible D gene is TRBD1 (6 bases). Germline V gives CDR1 SGHNT, CDR2 YYREEE (reference sequence). This CDR3 has 14 residues. V lost 4 bases and J lost 4, with 12 bases in between. The CDR3 loop is CASSATQGYNEQFF. The CDR3 DNA reads TGTGCCAGCAGCGCCACCCAGGGGTACAATGAGCAGTTCTTC.

The J gene is TRBJ1-1, the V gene TRBV2; D is unresolved. The ends were cut back, 6 bases at V and 1 base at J, with 9 bases in the middle. This CDR3 has 13 residues. From germline, CDR1 is SNHLY and CDR2 FYNNEI. The CDR3 sequence: CASSSQENTEAFF. The CDR3 region has the DNA TGTGCCAGCAGCTCCCAAGAGAACACTGAAGCTTTCTTT. The full variable domain, with the rest looked up from reference TRBV2 and TRBJ1-1, is EPEVTQTPSHQVTQMGQEVILRCVPISNHLYFYWYRQILGQKVEFLVSFYNNEISEKSEIFDDQFSVERPDGSNFTLKIRSTKLEDSAMYFCASSSQENTEAFFGQGTRLTVV.

This chain uses TRBV6-1 with TRBJ1-2; perhaps TRBD1 as D (5 bases). Germline CDR1 reads MNHNS; CDR2 reads SASEGT. Trimming left V 8 bases short and J 4 bases short, with 11 bases between. This CDR3 contains 12 residues. CDR3 sequence reads: CASVKGSYGYTF. The CDR3 DNA is TGTGCCAGCGTTAAGGGGAGCTATGGCTACACCTTC.

V is TRBV18 and J is TRBJ1-4; D perhaps matches TRBD1 (6 bases). Germline CDR1 KGHSH, CDR2 LQKENI. Trimming pared 6 bases from V and 10 bases from J, leaving 21 bases between. This CDR3 has 15 amino acids. CDR3 nucleotides: TGTGCCAGCTCCCGGGATGACGGGGGGCAAGGAAAACTGTTTTTT. Its protein product is CASSRDDGGQGKLFF. The full variable domain, completed using reference TRBV18 and TRBJ1-4, is NAGVMQNPRHLVRRRGQEARLRCSPMKGHSHVYWYRQLPEEGLKFMVYLQKENIIDESGMPKERFSAEFPKEGPSILRIQQVVRGDSAAYFCASSRDDGGQGKLFFGSGTQLSVL.

This chain connects TRBV10-3 to TRBJ2-3; TRBD1 agrees at 7 bases. The CDR3 sequence is 13 residues long. Germline V gives CDR1 ENHRY, CDR2 SYGVKD. V lost 6 bases, J lost 5 bases, and 5 bases stayed unmatched. In nucleotides, the CDR3 is TGTGCCATCAGGGATCGACAGGGAGATACGCAGTATTTT. Translating it yields CAIRDRQGDTQYF.

V and J are TRBV27 and TRBJ1-1; D unresolved. Per the germline V gene, CDR1 is MNHEY and CDR2 is SMNVEV (reference sequence). The CDR3 sequence is 16 residues long. Trimming took 5 bases from V and 1 from J, leaving 17 bases between them. The CDR3 loop reads CASSTFRGGGNTEAFF. Here the CDR3 DNA reads TGTGCCAGCAGTACATTCCGCGGCGGAGGGAACACTGAAGCTTTCTTT.

The chain combines TRBV5-1 with TRBJ2-1; 8 nucleotides align to TRBD2. CDR1 and CDR2 (germline): SGHRS, YFSETQ. This CDR3 region has 15 residues. Losses at the gene ends were 3 bases for V and 9 bases for J; bases not matched to a gene: 11. The CDR3 is CASSYLTGGPSEQFF. The CDR3 DNA reads TGCGCCAGCAGCTACCTGACGGGGGGGCCTAGTGAGCAGTTCTTC.

The chain joins TRBV30 to TRBJ2-6; D remains ambiguous. The length of the CDR3 is 12 residues. V was pared by 2 bases and J by 4 bases, with 3 bases between. Germline V gene sequence: CDR1 GTSNPN, CDR2 SVGIG (reference sequence). CDR3 sequence reads: CAWSPGANVLTF. The CDR3 DNA is TGTGCCTGGAGTCCCGGGGCCAACGTCCTGACTTTC. The full variable domain, rest sourced from reference TRBV30 and TRBJ2-6, is SQTIHQWPATLVQPVGSPLSLECTVEGTSNPNLYWYRQAAGRGLQLLFYSVGIGQISSEVPQNLSASRPQDRQFILSSKKLLLSDSGFYLCAWSPGANVLTFGAGSRLTVL.

V is TRBV19 and J is TRBJ2-2; the match to TRBD2 covers 16 bases. Losses at the gene ends were 7 bases for V and 8 bases for J; bases not matched to a gene: 10. The CDR3 loop spans 17 amino acids. From germline, CDR1 is LNHDA and CDR2 SQIVND (reference sequence). This CDR3 is CASTLGLAGGPEGELFF. The CDR3 DNA follows: TGTGCCAGTACCTTGGGACTAGCGGGAGGGCCGGAAGGGGAGCTGTTTTTT. Variable domain in full (rest from reference TRBV19 and TRBJ2-2): DGGITQSPKYLFRKEGQNVTLSCEQNLNHDAMYWYRQDPGQGLRLIYYSQIVNDFQKGDIAEGYSVSREKKESFPLTVTSAQKNPTAFYLCASTLGLAGGPEGELFFGEGSRLTVL.

The chain couples TRBV5-4 to TRBJ2-7; D may be TRBD2 (5 bases). V lost 4 bases and J lost 3, with 11 bases in between. The CDR3 has 13 amino acids. Germline values: CDR1 SGHNT, CDR2 YYREEE (reference sequence). This CDR3 is CASSRPDYYEQYF. The CDR3 DNA sequence: TGTGCCAGCAGCCGCCCAGACTACTACGAGCAGTACTTC.

The rearrangement uses TRBV16 and TRBJ1-4; D call uncertain. There are 14 residues in the CDR3. Germline values: CDR1 KGHSY, CDR2 FQNENV. V dropped 2 bases and J dropped 10 bases, with 14 bases sitting between them. As DNA, the CDR3 is TGTGCCAGCAGCCAAAGTCAACAGCTGGGAAAACTGTTTTTT. Its translation is CASSQSQQLGKLFF.

This clone has a handful of counts. The genes are TRBV4-1 and TRBJ1-2; the D is unclear. Germline CDR1 MGHRA, CDR2 YSYEKL. V was clipped by 1 base and J by 0 bases, with 18 bases between them. The CDR3 is 18 amino acids. As DNA, the CDR3 is TGCGCCAGCAGCCAAGTGGGGAGGTCCCGACTCTCTAACTATGGCTACACCTTC. Amino acid sequence: CASSQVGRSRLSNYGYTF.

V gene TRBV5-1 combines with J gene TRBJ1-4; TRBD1 agrees at 11 bases. Germline assignment: CDR1 SGHRS and CDR2 YFSETQ. V trimming: 4 bases; J trimming: 3 bases; junction bases outside the gene matches: 5. The CDR3 loop spans 16 amino acids. CDR3 nucleotides: TGCGCCAGCAGCCCCGGACAGGGGGCTTCTAATGAAAAACTGTTTTTT. Translated: CASSPGQGASNEKLFF.

CDR3 region: CASSELRSYSNQPQHF. Here the CDR3 DNA reads TGTGCCAGCAGTGAACTAAGAAGTTATAGCAATCAGCCCCAGCATTTT. V gene TRBV6-1 combines with J gene TRBJ1-5; D call uncertain. The germline V gene encodes CDR1 MNHNS and CDR2 SASEGT. The CDR3 spans 16 residues. Trimming removed 2 bases from V and 0 bases from J, with 11 bases in between.

The V gene is TRBV18, the J gene TRBJ1-1; D is uncertain. CDR3 length: 14 residues. Trimming left V 3 bases short and J 0 bases short, with 8 bases between. Germline values: CDR1 KGHSH, CDR2 LQKENI. DNA for the CDR3: TGTGCCAGCTCACCGACCTCCATGAACACTGAAGCTTTCTTT. Its translation is CASSPTSMNTEAFF.

The V gene is TRBV18, the J gene TRBJ1-1; possibly TRBD1 for D (6 bases). Per the germline V gene, CDR1 is KGHSH and CDR2 is LQKENI. V lost 6 bases and J lost 8, with 19 bases in between. The CDR3 length is 14 residues. DNA for the CDR3: TGTGCCAGCTCCTCGAACTCGGGGGGCAGGGAAGCTTTCTTT. Its translation is CASSSNSGGREAFF.